A single sample gave rise to the 26 T cell receptor beta chains below, sequenced in a study of OX40 agonist ivuxolimab in advanced cancers. Assay: immunoSEQ multiplex PCR; the TCRdb copy retains only in-frame clones and omits some. The profile shows 100,000 to 150,000 clones, about nine tenths of them singletons. The source material was CD4+ or CD8+ T cells sorted from blood, sampled in a trial of the OX40 agonist ivuxolimab. These receptors came from an adult with an advanced solid tumor such as melanoma, head and neck, liver or kidney cancer.

V and J are TRBV7-2 and TRBJ1-5; D is unclear. CDR3 length equals 15 residues. V was shortened by 6 bases and J by 7 bases, with 19 bases between the two germline ends. Germline V lookup: CDR1 SGHTA, CDR2 FQGNSA. Here the CDR3 reads CASSPRVTDGQPQHF. DNA for the CDR3: TGTGCCAGCAGTCCGAGAGTAACGGACGGACAGCCCCAGCATTTT.

V is TRBV10-2 and J is TRBJ1-1, with 7 nucleotides matching TRBD1. Germline V gene data show CDR1 as WSHSY and CDR2 as SAAADI. This CDR3 comprises 12 residues. Unmatched junction bases numbered 3, after V lost 6 bases and J lost 5 bases. The CDR3 loop reads CASRGTDTEAFF. CDR3 coding DNA: TGCGCCAGCAGGGGGACAGATACTGAAGCTTTCTTT.

The V and J genes are TRBV23-1 and TRBJ2-1, with 9 positions matching TRBD2. TRBV23-1 is an ORF, and what it does is uncertain. Unmatched junction bases numbered 6, after V lost 0 bases and J lost 6 bases. The CDR3 has 16 residues. The CDR3 loop is CASSQSGTSLCNEQFF. The CDR3 DNA reads as TGCGCCAGCAGTCAATCGGGGACTAGCCTCTGCAATGAGCAGTTCTTC.

The rearrangement links TRBV2 to TRBJ2-7; 7 bases fit TRBD2. Germline values: CDR1 SNHLY, CDR2 FYNNEI. The CDR3 loop spans 15 amino acids. V shed 6 bases, J shed 7 bases, and the junction held 15 bases outside the gene matches. For the CDR3, the DNA is TGTGCCAGCAGACCCCAGCGGCTAGCGGACTTTGAGCAGTACTTC. The encoded protein is CASRPQRLADFEQYF.

In this sample, this clone turned up once. The chain couples TRBV7-9 to TRBJ1-2; D remains ambiguous. The germline V and J ends were trimmed by 5 bases and 4 bases, with 14 bases remaining between them. The CDR3 has 14 amino acids. Germline V gives CDR1 SEHNR, CDR2 FQNEAQ (reference sequence). CDR3 loop: CASSLPARGYGYTF. CDR3 nucleotide sequence: TGTGCCAGCAGCCTCCCCGCGCGGGGCTATGGCTACACCTTC.

The chain is built from TRBV7-3 and TRBJ2-5; D is possibly TRBD2 (7 bases). With 5 bases removed from V and 1 base from J, the gap between germline ends came to 14 bases. The CDR3 is 15 residues long. The germline V gene has CDR1 SGHTA and CDR2 FQGTGA. Here the CDR3 DNA reads TGTGCCAGCAGCCGAGCGGGACACCCCCAAGAGACCCAGTACTTC. Protein: CASSRAGHPQETQYF. The variable domain in full, completed from reference TRBV7-3 and TRBJ2-5, reads GAGVSQTPSNKVTEKGKYVELRCDPISGHTALYWYRQSLGQGPEFLIYFQGTGAADDSGLPNDRFFAVRPEGSVSTLKIQRTERGDSAVYLCASSRAGHPQETQYFGPGTRLLVL.

This chain links TRBV2 with TRBJ2-1; D call uncertain. Germline lookup yields CDR1 SNHLY and CDR2 FYNNEI. The CDR3 sequence is 11 residues long. V was cut by 8 bases and J by 9 bases, with 11 bases left in between. CDR3 loop: CASGNMVEQFF. CDR3 DNA: TGTGCCAGCGGTAATATGGTTGAGCAGTTCTTC. The variable domain in full, completed from reference TRBV2 and TRBJ2-1, reads EPEVTQTPSHQVTQMGQEVILRCVPISNHLYFYWYRQILGQKVEFLVSFYNNEISEKSEIFDDQFSVERPDGSNFTLKIRSTKLEDSAMYFCASGNMVEQFFGPGTRLTVL.

V and J are TRBV9 and TRBJ2-3, with TRBD2 matching 9 bases. V gave up 1 base and J gave up 5 bases; unmatched junction bases: 5. The CDR3 consists of 15 residues. Per germline, CDR1 SGDLS and CDR2 YYNGEE. The CDR3 is CASSVLAGGVDTQYF. CDR3 DNA sequence: TGTGCCAGCAGCGTATTGGCGGGAGGGGTAGATACGCAGTATTTT.

The chain carries TRBV28 and TRBJ1-5; tentative D call: TRBD1 (6 bases). Germline CDR1 is MDHEN and CDR2 is SYDVKM. Deletions cut 6 bases from V and 0 bases from J, with 15 bases between. The CDR3 is 16 amino acids. The CDR3 sequence: CASRNGGGRSNQPQHF. DNA of the CDR3: TGTGCCAGCAGAAACGGAGGGGGTCGTAGCAATCAGCCCCAGCATTTT.

The J gene is TRBJ2-5, the V gene TRBV7-2; D is uncertain. Trimming took off 7 bases at V and 2 bases at J, with 11 bases between the two ends. CDR1 is SGHTA and CDR2 is FQGNSA in the germline V gene. The length of the CDR3 is 13 residues. The CDR3 nucleotides are TGTGCCAGCACCGCGACGGGTCAAGAGACCCAGTACTTC. The encoded protein is CASTATGQETQYF.

Only one count was recorded for this clone. The chain uses TRBV19 and TRBJ1-5, with D perhaps TRBD1 (6 bases). CDR1 LNHDA and CDR2 SQIVND come from the germline V gene (reference sequence). Trimming pared 1 base from V and 3 bases from J, leaving 10 bases between. The CDR3 length is 15 residues. DNA for the CDR3: TGTGCCAGTAGTATAGTGACAGGCAACAATCAGCCCCAGCATTTT. As protein: CASSIVTGNNQPQHF.

This chain connects TRBV12-5 to TRBJ2-1, with a possible D match to TRBD2 (5 bases). The CDR3 length is 13 residues. The germline CDR1 and CDR2 sequences are LGHNT and FRNRAP. V was trimmed by 5 bases and J by 3 bases, leaving 8 bases between them. The CDR3 DNA reads as TGTGCTAGTGGTCTCGGACTCTACAATGAGCAGTTCTTC. Amino acids: CASGLGLYNEQFF.

The rearrangement links TRBV5-1 to TRBJ2-1; 7 nucleotides agree with TRBD2. The CDR3 contains 15 residues. The germline gives CDR1 SGHRS, CDR2 YFSETQ. With 0 bases clipped from V and 0 bases from J, the junction kept 0 bases outside the gene matches. The chain's CDR3 is CASSLGTSSYNEQFF. In DNA form, the CDR3 reads TGCGCCAGCAGCTTGGGGACTAGCTCCTACAATGAGCAGTTCTTC.

The genes are TRBV10-2 and TRBJ2-7; 7 bases are a match to TRBD2. Germline assignment: CDR1 WSHSY and CDR2 SAAADI. The CDR3 spans 16 residues. The V gene end was trimmed by 5 bases and the J gene end by 0 bases; junction bases not matched to a gene: 10. CDR3 amino acids: CASSPRGSGTSYEQYF. DNA of the CDR3: TGCGCCAGCAGTCCCCGGGGGAGCGGGACCTCCTACGAGCAGTACTTC.

Regarding this clone: An end of the junction does not agree with germline; a read error may underlie this. The CDR3 coding sequence is TGTGCCACCGGCAGGGGCAGGGACTCCTACGAGCAGTACTTC. Its translation: CATGRGRDSYEQYF. The chain employs TRBV15 and TRBJ2-7, with D possibly matching TRBD1 (6 bases). The length of the CDR3 is 14 residues. CDR1 and CDR2 (germline): LNHNV, YYDKDF (reference sequence). Full variable domain (outside the CDR3, taken from reference TRBV15 and TRBJ2-7): DAMVIQNPRYQVTQFGKPVTLSCSQTLNHNVMYWYQQKSSQAPKLLFHYYDKDFNNEADTPDNFQSRRPNTSFCFLDIRSPGLGDTAMYLCATGRGRDSYEQYFGPGTRLTVT.

The chain uses TRBV27 and TRBJ1-5; D perhaps matches TRBD1 (5 bases). Looked up from germline, CDR1 is MNHEY and CDR2 is SMNVEV (reference sequence). The CDR3 has 15 residues. V was clipped by 8 bases and J by 5 bases, with 19 bases between them. The CDR3 sequence: CASRPLHLGDQPQHF. CDR3 nucleotide sequence: TGTGCCAGCCGACCCTTACACCTAGGGGATCAGCCCCAGCATTTT.

V and J are TRBV28 and TRBJ2-7, with D uncertain. CDR3 size: 17 residues. The V and J ends lost 0 bases and 0 bases respectively, with 15 bases between them. Germline V gene sequence: CDR1 MDHEN, CDR2 SYDVKM. The CDR3 sequence is CASSLWSEPVSSYEQYF. In DNA, the CDR3 is TGTGCCAGCAGTTTATGGTCGGAGCCAGTAAGCTCCTACGAGCAGTACTTC.

CDR3 sequence: CASSLSGRENEQFF. In nucleotides, the CDR3 is TGTGCCAGCAGCCTAAGCGGGAGGGAGAATGAGCAGTTCTTC. The rearrangement uses TRBV5-4 and TRBJ2-1; 10 bases match TRBD2. This CDR3 has 14 amino acids. V trimming: 4 bases; J trimming: 7 bases; junction bases outside the gene matches: 5. Germline CDR1 SGHNT, CDR2 YYREEE (reference sequence).

V usage is TRBV28 and J usage is TRBJ1-1; TRBD1 is a possible D gene (6 bases). The CDR3 has 12 amino acids. With 7 bases removed from V and 5 bases from J, the gap between germline ends came to 11 bases. Germline CDR1 is MDHEN and CDR2 is SYDVKM. The CDR3 here is CASTGAKTEAFF. CDR3 nucleotides: TGTGCCAGCACGGGGGCGAAGACTGAAGCTTTCTTT.

The chain is built from TRBV2 and TRBJ2-2; 10 bases are shared with TRBD2. This CDR3 contains 15 residues. Germline CDR1 is SNHLY and CDR2 is FYNNEI. J gave up 4 bases and V 7 bases, and 6 bases lay outside the gene matches. This CDR3 is CASTLAGVGTGELFF. The CDR3 nucleotides read TGTGCCAGCACTCTAGCGGGAGTGGGCACCGGGGAGCTGTTTTTT.

The chain carries TRBV5-1 and TRBJ2-2; weak D call: TRBD1 (6 bases). Germline lookup yields CDR1 SGHRS and CDR2 YFSETQ. The CDR3 totals 14 residues. The V end lost 10 bases, the J end lost 2 bases, and 15 bases lay between the germline ends. CDR3: CAVGALSNTGELFF. The DNA of the CDR3 is TGCGCCGTGGGGGCCCTTTCAAACACCGGGGAGCTGTTTTTT.

The chain combines TRBV19 with TRBJ2-7; TRBD2 is a possible D gene (6 bases). This CDR3 comprises 14 residues. Germline V gene sequence: CDR1 LNHDA, CDR2 SQIVND (reference sequence). V lost 1 base and J lost 5, with 12 bases in between. The CDR3 DNA sequence: TGTGCCAGTAGTATAGTACCCCCGGGAGACGAGCAGTACTTC. Amino acids: CASSIVPPGDEQYF.

V and J are TRBV18 and TRBJ1-2, with a possible D match to TRBD1 (6 bases). Trimming cost V 1 base and J 2 bases, with 14 bases left between them. Germline lookup yields CDR1 KGHSH and CDR2 LQKENI. This CDR3 has 16 amino acids. The chain's CDR3 is CASSPLSTGANYGYTF. CDR3 DNA sequence: TGTGCCAGCTCACCACTCTCGACAGGAGCGAACTATGGCTACACCTTC.

The chain has TRBV9 and TRBJ2-3; D might be TRBD1 or TRBD2, each matching 7 bases. The CDR3 length is 16 residues. Germline CDR1 reads SGDLS; CDR2 reads YYNGEE. V was clipped by 0 bases and J by 4 bases, with 15 bases between them. This CDR3 reads CASSVVGGGGADTQYF. CDR3 sequence (DNA): TGTGCCAGCAGCGTAGTGGGAGGGGGCGGCGCAGATACGCAGTATTTT.

The chain carries TRBV11-3 and TRBJ2-1; TRBD2 matches at 8 bases. V gave up 0 bases and J gave up 6 bases; unmatched junction bases: 4. Per germline, CDR1 SGHNT and CDR2 YENEEA. This CDR3 contains 15 residues. DNA of the CDR3: TGTGCCAGCAGCTTAGAACGGGAGGGCCCCAATGAGCAGTTCTTC. Translation: CASSLEREGPNEQFF.

This clone was seen a single time. V gene TRBV5-6 combines with J gene TRBJ2-2; D perhaps matches TRBD1 (6 bases). In germline, CDR1 is SGHDT, CDR2 YYEEEE. The CDR3 runs to 15 residues. Trimming shortened V by 3 bases and J by 5 bases, and 14 bases separated the two germline ends. The CDR3 bases are TGTGCCAGCAGCTCAGACAGGATCCTTACCGGGGAGCTGTTTTTT. It encodes CASSSDRILTGELFF.